The clone carrying this TCR beta chain turned up a few times. Its antigen is unknown. The record originates from a study of blood T cells in healthy people across ages. Study-level findings and limits: Donors of long life had a larger count of naive CD4+ cells and greater diversity than aged donors. Strong correlation existed between TCR beta diversity and naive T cell percentage.

Approximately 10 milliliters was the volume of peripheral blood drawn from each donor. Through a sample-barcoded 5' primer and a J-beta primer mix, a second PCR was run for roughly 7 to 12 cycles. The authors tagged each cDNA molecule using a template-switch adaptor with 12 random nucleotides. TCRdb analysed the 5' RACE reads with MiXCR anew, one entry per CDR3 protein. The sample holds around 1,900,000 distinct CDR3 sequences; around 40% are singletons and the top ten take under 25%. The CDR3 is 16 residues long. Germline CDR1 SGHTA, CDR2 FQGNSA. V lost 1 base to trimming and J lost 1 base; unmatched junction nucleotides: 2.

The rearrangement links TRBV7-2 to TRBJ2-3, with TRBD2 matching 10 bases. The sequence derives from a human donor in good health. Sequencing was performed on blood. The CDR3 nucleotides read TGTGCCAGCAGCTTAGTAGCGGGGGGCCGCACAGATACGCAGTATTTT. Amino acids: CASSLVAGGRTDTQYF.